This T cell receptor beta chain was sequenced during a study of T cell responses to AZD1222 COVID-19 vaccine. The data were produced by immunoSEQ multiplex PCR, yet TCRdb's version contains in-frame clones alone and is incomplete. The table shows 150,000 to 200,000 clones, with around 92% occurring only once. This CDR3 is 15 amino acids long. Germline V gives CDR1 SGHVS, CDR2 FQNEAQ. V was pared by 1 base and J by 0 bases, with 7 bases between. Study-wide findings and caveats: It should be noted that donors were predominantly white British and more often female, and clonal diversity was possibly underestimated.

This clone was seen a few times. The antigen remains undetermined. The sample contains more than one DNA sequence encoding this CDR3. This TCR was recovered from an adult who received the AZD1222 COVID-19 vaccine. The gene calls are TRBV7-8 and TRBJ1-5; no firm D call. The sample here was peripheral blood, taken 28 days after the second AZD1222 dose. CDR3 region: CASSLEETSNQPQHF. The DNA of the CDR3 is TGTGCCAGCAGCTTAGAAGAGACTAGCAATCAGCCCCAGCATTTT.